This T cell receptor (beta chain) came from a study of shared clonotypes between healthy human individuals. At a deep level, the assay was run. Spread over ten immunoSEQ deep assay plates, unsorted PBMC DNA underwent sequencing. The authors' processing: ImmunoSEQ junction-only sequences lacked quality scores, so their filtering differed. TCRdb's table, derived via immunoSEQ multiplex PCR, lists solely in-frame clones and lacks some. For V, J and clone size, that table is used; D and trimming come from the DNA. The profile shows about half a million clones, 79% of them singletons. With regard to this clone: Its antigen is currently unknown.

Findings and caveats of the study: Sequencing depth was expected to influence donor clonotype sharing.

The origin of this receptor is a woman between 40 and 50 years old in good health. Some clones in this sample may be carry-over from other donors' samples. Input material: PBMCs.

The CDR3 nucleotides are TGTGCCAGCAGTCACGGACTAGCGGGACCTTCCACAGATACGCAGTATTTT. Amino acids: CASSHGLAGPSTDTQYF. The chain employs TRBV2 and TRBJ2-3; 12 nucleotides match TRBD2. Trimming cost V 5 bases and J 2 bases; bases outside gene matches: 8. Per the germline V gene, CDR1 is SNHLY and CDR2 is FYNNEI. The CDR3 is made up of 17 amino acids.